This T cell receptor (beta chain) was profiled in a study of technical replicates of blood from a handful of donors (TCRdb year 2017). CDR1 and CDR2 (MNHEY, SMNVEV) derive from the germline V gene (reference sequence). Trimming removed 6 bases from V and 3 bases from J; the gene matches leave 7 bases unexplained. The CDR3 contains 15 residues, cysteine and phenylalanine counted. Solely the CDR3 DNA is kept, with 45 bases framed from the first base. Library generation was performed with the immunoSEQ multiplex PCR assay. TCRdb's version of the immuneACCESS table is confined to in-frame rearrangements and falls short of the full clone set. An unresolved V gene accounts for under half of the shortfall where checked; the remainder is of unknown origin. The sample table records roughly 76,000 clones; about 93% of these occur just once. Of the sample, approximately 0.42% falls within the top ten clones.

A note on this clone: This receptor's antigen is unknown. No base quality information exists; no much larger clone differs at one position.

Recombination joined TRBV27 with TRBJ2-1; TRBD1 aligns with 8 central bases. Sequenced sample: T cells isolated from PBMCs. This TCR was recovered from a human donor in good health. CDR3 sequence: CASSLDRGSYNEQFF. The sequenced DNA: TGTGCCAGCAGCCTTGACAGGGGTAGCTACAATGAGCAGTTCTTC.